These T cell receptor beta chains were read from a single sample in a study of blood T cells in healthy people across ages. Using its own MiXCR run on the 5' RACE reads, TCRdb lists one record per CDR3 protein. This table holds 540,000 or so distinct CDR3 sequences, 24% found once. This sample was also put to use in a study of T cells of mothers and their children.

The sequenced sample consisted of blood. These receptor sequences come from a boy younger than 18 in good health. CDR3s include the opening cysteine and the closing phenylalanine or tryptophan. The D gene is left open where the match is weak. The listing skips clone size in some rows; elsewhere it reads once, few, many or a size class.

>TRBJ1-5|.|.|TRBV6-2/TRBV6-3
TGTGCCAGCAGTTACTTGGGGGACATGGAGCTCTGGCCCCAGCATTTT
CASSYLGDMELWPQHF
>TRBJ2-1|.|.|TRBV9
TGTGCCAGCAGCGTAGAAGGGTCGGTTGGCAATGAGCAGTTCTTC
CASSVEGSVGNEQFF
>TRBJ2-5|few|TRBD1|TRBV7-9
TGTGCCAGCAGCCAGGACAGGCACCAAGAGACCCAGTACTTC
CASSQDRHQETQYF
>TRBJ2-1|.|TRBD1|TRBV4-3
TGCGCCAGCAGCCAAGATCAAGGGGGCAGTTATGAGCAGTTCTTC
CASSQDQGGSYEQFF
>TRBJ2-1|few|.|TRBV24-1
TGTGCCACCAGTGATTCATGGGGCAGGGATAATGAGCAGTTCTTC
CATSDSWGRDNEQFF
>TRBJ2-7|.|.|TRBV27
TGTGCCAGCAGTTTATATGGCGGCTACTCGGGCGAGCAGTACTTC
CASSLYGGYSGEQYF
>TRBJ2-7|.|.|TRBV20-1
TGCAGTGCTAGAGAGAGTGCGACCTACGAGCAGTACTTC
CSARESATYEQYF
>TRBJ2-7|.|.|TRBV27
TGTGCCAGCAATCAGGTCCGAGAGACCTACGAGCAGTACTTC
CASNQVRETYEQYF
>TRBJ1-2|.|.|TRBV4-3
TGCGCCAGCAGCCAGGATAGGTCCGGAGGGAATCATGGCTACACCTTC
CASSQDRSGGNHGYTF
>TRBJ1-1|once|.|TRBV30
TGTGCCTGGAAGAGGAATGTAGGATGGGCGAACACTGAAGCTTTCTTT
CAWKRNVGWANTEAFF
>TRBJ2-1|few|TRBD2|TRBV12-3/TRBV12-4
TGTGCCAGCAGTCCCCCTATAGCGGGGCTTCGGGGCAATGAGCAGTTCTTC
CASSPPIAGLRGNEQFF
>TRBJ2-3|few|.|TRBV20-1
TGCAGTGCTAGAGATCTAGGGGGACTGAAGTTAGATACGCAGTATTTT
CSARDLGGLKLDTQYF
>TRBJ2-2|.|.|TRBV4-1
TGCGCCAGCAGCCAAGACCCAGGGATGAACACCGGGGAGCTGTTTTTT
CASSQDPGMNTGELFF
>TRBJ2-3|.|.|TRBV20-1
TGCAGTGCTAGCGCCAGCGAAGGTACGCAGTATTTT
CSASASEGTQYF
>TRBJ1-1|few|.|TRBV19
TGTGCCCTCCTAGGGACGACTGAAGCTTTCTTT
CALLGTTEAFF
>TRBJ1-1|few|.|TRBV3-1
TGTGCCAGCAGCCAAGATCTTGCAACTGAAGCTTTCTTT
CASSQDLATEAFF
>TRBJ2-3|.|.|TRBV28
TGTGCCAGCAGTTCTTCTTTATTCGGGACCCAGGGGCCGGATACGCAGTATTTT
CASSSSLFGTQGPDTQYF
>TRBJ2-1|few|TRBD1|TRBV24-1
TGTGCCACCAGTGAGCCGGACAGGGGCAATGAGCAGTTCTTC
CATSEPDRGNEQFF
>TRBJ1-2|.|.|TRBV29-1
TGCAGCGTTGTCGAGGGTGACGGCTACACCTTC
CSVVEGDGYTF
>TRBJ2-7|.|.|TRBV6-1
TGTGCCAGCAGTTTGGCGGATAACTACGAGCAGTACTTC
CASSLADNYEQYF
>TRBJ2-3|few|TRBD2|TRBV27
TGTGCCAGCAGCCCTTTAGCGGGGGGGCCTAAGGATACGCAGTATTTT
CASSPLAGGPKDTQYF
>TRBJ2-1|few|.|TRBV9
TGTGCCAGCAGCTTTAATCAGGGCAATGAGCAGTTCTTC
CASSFNQGNEQFF
>TRBJ2-7|few|.|TRBV7-2
TGTGCCAGCAGCTTATTATGGACGGAAAGCTCCTACGAGCAGTACTTC
CASSLLWTESSYEQYF
>TRBJ1-2|few|.|TRBV6-5
TGTGCCAGCAGTGCAAACAGGGACTATGGCTACACCTTC
CASSANRDYGYTF
>TRBJ1-2|.|TRBD1|TRBV20-1
TGCAGTGCTGGTAAACAGGGGGCCCAAGCTAACTATGGCTACACCTTC
CSAGKQGAQANYGYTF
>TRBJ1-1|.|.|TRBV7-9
TGTGCCAGCAGCTTAAGACAGGTTGAAGCTTTCTTT
CASSLRQVEAFF
>TRBJ1-2|few|.|TRBV6-2/TRBV6-3
TGTGCCAGCAGTTACTCGACGCGGGGAGACGGGGATGGCTACACCTTC
CASSYSTRGDGDGYTF
>TRBJ2-7|few|.|TRBV3-1
TGTGCCAGCAGCCAAGATCTAGGAGAGGGAGTGAGCTACGAGCAGTACTTC
CASSQDLGEGVSYEQYF
>TRBJ2-5|.|TRBD1|TRBV7-9
TGTGCCAGCAACGACAGGGGGGAGACCCAGTACTTC
CASNDRGETQYF
>TRBJ1-4|.|.|TRBV9
TGTGCCAGCAGCGCCCAGTTTCTTGGGACTAATGAAAAACTGTTTTTT
CASSAQFLGTNEKLFF
>TRBJ2-5|few|.|TRBV5-6
TGTGCCAGCAGCTTGTATGGGTTGGTCCGGACCCAGTACTTC
CASSLYGLVRTQYF
>TRBJ1-2|.|TRBD1|TRBV7-2
TGTGCCAGCAGCTCTTGGGACAGGGACTATGGCTACACCTTC
CASSSWDRDYGYTF
>TRBJ2-3|few|.|TRBV20-1
TGCAGTGCCAGCAACCAGCTCACAGATACGCAGTATTTT
CSASNQLTDTQYF
>TRBJ2-3|.|TRBD1|TRBV7-2
TGTGCCAGCAGCCCCCGACAGGGCCCGGGTACGCAGTATTTT
CASSPRQGPGTQYF
>TRBJ2-3|.|.|TRBV21-1
TGTGCCAGCAGCAAACAACTAGCGGGTTTAAACACAGATACGCAGTATTTT
CASSKQLAGLNTDTQYF
>TRBJ1-2|.|.|TRBV2
TGCGCCAGCATAGGCAGCGAGTTTTATGGCTACACCTTC
CASIGSEFYGYTF
>TRBJ1-1|.|TRBD1|TRBV5-1
TGCGCCAGCAGCCCCCGGGACAGGGGTGGGAACACTGAAGCTTTCTTT
CASSPRDRGGNTEAFF